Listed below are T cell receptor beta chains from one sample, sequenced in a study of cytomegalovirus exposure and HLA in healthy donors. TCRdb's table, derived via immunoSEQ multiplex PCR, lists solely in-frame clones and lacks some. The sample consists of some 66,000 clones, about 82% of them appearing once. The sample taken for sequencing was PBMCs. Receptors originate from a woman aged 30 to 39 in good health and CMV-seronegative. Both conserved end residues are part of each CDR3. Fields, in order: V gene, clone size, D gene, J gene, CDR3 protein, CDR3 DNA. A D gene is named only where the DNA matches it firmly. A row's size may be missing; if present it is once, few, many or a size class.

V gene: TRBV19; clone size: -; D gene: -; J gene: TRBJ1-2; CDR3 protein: CASSELRSDGYTF; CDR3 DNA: TGTGCCAGTAGTGAGTTGAGAAGTGATGGCTACACCTTC
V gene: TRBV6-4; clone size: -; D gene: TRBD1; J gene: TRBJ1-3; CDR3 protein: CASSESRGPGNTIYF; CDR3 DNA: TGTGCCAGCAGTGAGAGCAGGGGGCCGGGAAACACCATATATTTT
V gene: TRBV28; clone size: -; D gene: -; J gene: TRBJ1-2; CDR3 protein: CASSLEREGYGCTF; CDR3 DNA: TGTGCCAGCAGTTTAGAGAGGGAGGGCTATGGCTGCACCTTC
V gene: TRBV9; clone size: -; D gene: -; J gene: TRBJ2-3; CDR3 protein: CASRGGSPSTDTQYF; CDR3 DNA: TGTGCCAGCAGGGGGGGTTCGCCATCCACAGATACGCAGTATTTT
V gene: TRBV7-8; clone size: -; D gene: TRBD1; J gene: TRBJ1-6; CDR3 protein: CASSLGTGNLDSPLHF; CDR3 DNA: TGTGCCAGCAGCTTAGGGACAGGGAATCTAGATTCACCCCTCCACTTT
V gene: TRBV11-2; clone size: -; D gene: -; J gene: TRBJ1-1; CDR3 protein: CASSLALANTEAFF; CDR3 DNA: TGTGCCAGCAGCTTAGCGCTAGCAAACACTGAAGCTTTCTTT
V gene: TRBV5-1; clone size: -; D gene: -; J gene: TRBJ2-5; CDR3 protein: CASSRSRGPGETQYF; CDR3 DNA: TGCGCCAGCAGCAGGTCACGGGGTCCGGGAGAGACCCAGTACTTC
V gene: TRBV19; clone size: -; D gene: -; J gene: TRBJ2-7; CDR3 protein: CASSTPRGGVLPYEQYF; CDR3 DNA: TGTGCCAGTAGTACACCCCGAGGAGGGGTCCTTCCTTACGAGCAGTACTTC
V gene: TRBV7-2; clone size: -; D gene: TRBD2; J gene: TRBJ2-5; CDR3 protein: CASSSFSGGSQETQYF; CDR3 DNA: TGTGCCAGCAGCTCATTTAGCGGGGGGTCGCAAGAGACCCAGTACTTC
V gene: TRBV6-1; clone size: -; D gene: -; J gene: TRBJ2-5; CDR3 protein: CASSEVATRQETQYF; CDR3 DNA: TGTGCCAGCAGTGAAGTGGCGACACGTCAAGAGACCCAGTACTTC
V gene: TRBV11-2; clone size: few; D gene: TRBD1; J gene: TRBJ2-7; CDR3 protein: CASSLPGQGNKYSYEQYF; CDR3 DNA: TGTGCCAGCAGCTTACCCGGACAGGGTAACAAGTACTCCTACGAGCAGTACTTC
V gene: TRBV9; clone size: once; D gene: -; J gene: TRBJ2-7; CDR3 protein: CASSPPVARLFSEQYF; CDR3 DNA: TGTGCCAGCAGCCCCCCTGTGGCTCGCCTTTTCTCCGAGCAGTACTTC
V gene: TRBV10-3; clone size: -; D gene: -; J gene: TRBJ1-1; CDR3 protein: CAISEFGEVGNTEAFF; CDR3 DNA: TGTGCCATCAGTGAGTTTGGGGAGGTTGGGAACACTGAAGCTTTCTTT
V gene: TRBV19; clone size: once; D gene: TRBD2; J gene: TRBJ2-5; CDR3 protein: CASSTPGLAETQYF; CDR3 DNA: TGTGCCAGTAGTACCCCGGGACTAGCGGAGACCCAGTACTTC
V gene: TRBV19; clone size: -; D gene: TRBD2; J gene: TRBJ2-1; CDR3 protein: CASSIGAGGLADNEQFF; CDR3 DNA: TGTGCCAGTAGTATAGGGGCCGGGGGACTAGCGGACAATGAGCAGTTCTTC
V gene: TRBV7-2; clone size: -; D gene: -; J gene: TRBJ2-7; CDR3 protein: CASSEDSGTPYEQYF; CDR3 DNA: TGTGCCAGCAGCGAAGACTCCGGGACACCTTACGAGCAGTACTTC
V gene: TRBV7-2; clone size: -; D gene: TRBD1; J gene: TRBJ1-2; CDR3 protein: CASSTRQGGYGYTF; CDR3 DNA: TGTGCCAGCAGCACTAGACAGGGAGGCTATGGCTACACCTTC
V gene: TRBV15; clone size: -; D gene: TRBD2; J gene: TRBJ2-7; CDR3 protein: CATSRGGGVRSYEQYF; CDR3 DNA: TGTGCCACCAGCAGAGGTGGGGGGGTGCGGTCCTACGAGCAGTACTTC
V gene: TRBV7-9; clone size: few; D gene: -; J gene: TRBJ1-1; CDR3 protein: CASKEPGVSRTEAFF; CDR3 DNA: TGTGCCAGCAAAGAGCCCGGAGTTAGTCGCACTGAAGCTTTCTTT
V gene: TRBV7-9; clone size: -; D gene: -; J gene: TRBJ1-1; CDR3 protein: CASSPTGPIEAFF; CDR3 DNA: TGTGCCAGCAGCCCGACAGGCCCTATTGAAGCTTTCTTT
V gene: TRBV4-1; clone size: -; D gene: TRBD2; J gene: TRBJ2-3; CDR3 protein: CASSQASLAPIGDTQYF; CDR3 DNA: TGCGCCAGCAGCCAAGCCTCACTAGCGCCGATTGGGGATACGCAGTATTTT
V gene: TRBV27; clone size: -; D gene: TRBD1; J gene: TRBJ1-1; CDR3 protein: CASSSPSTDRVTEAFF; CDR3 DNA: TGTGCCAGCAGTTCCCCCTCAACCGACAGGGTCACTGAAGCTTTCTTT
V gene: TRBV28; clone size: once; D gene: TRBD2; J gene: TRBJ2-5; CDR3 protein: CASSLGVAGAGETQYF; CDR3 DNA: TGTGCCAGCAGTTTAGGGGTAGCGGGGGCGGGAGAGACCCAGTACTTC
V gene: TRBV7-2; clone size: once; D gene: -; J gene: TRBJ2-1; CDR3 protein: CASNSGNEQFF; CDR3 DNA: TGTGCCAGCAATTCAGGGAATGAGCAGTTCTTC
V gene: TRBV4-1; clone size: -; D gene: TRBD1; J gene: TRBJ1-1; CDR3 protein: CASSQAGTGNTEAFF; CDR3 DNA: TGCGCCAGCAGCCAGGCCGGGACAGGGAACACTGAAGCTTTCTTT
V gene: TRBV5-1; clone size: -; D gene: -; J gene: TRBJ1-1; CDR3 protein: CASRDPGMPNTEAFF; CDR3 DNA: TGCGCCAGCAGAGACCCAGGGATGCCGAACACTGAAGCTTTCTTT
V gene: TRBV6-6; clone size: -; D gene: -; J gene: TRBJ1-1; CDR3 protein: CASSTDSRDTEAFF; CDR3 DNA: TGTGCCAGCAGTACGGACTCTCGGGACACTGAAGCTTTCTTT
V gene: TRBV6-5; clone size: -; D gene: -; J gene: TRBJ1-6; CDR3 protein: CASSLGQIVSSPLHF; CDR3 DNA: TGTGCCAGCAGTCTCGGACAGATTGTTAGTTCACCCCTCCACTTT
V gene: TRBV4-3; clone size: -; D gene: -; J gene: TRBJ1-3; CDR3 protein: CASSVQGGAGNTIYF; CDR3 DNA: TGCGCCAGCAGCGTTCAGGGAGGCGCTGGAAACACCATATATTTT
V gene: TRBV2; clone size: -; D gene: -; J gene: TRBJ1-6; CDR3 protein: CASSEASSYNSPLHF; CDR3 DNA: TGTGCCAGCAGTGAAGCCAGCTCCTATAATTCACCCCTCCACTTT
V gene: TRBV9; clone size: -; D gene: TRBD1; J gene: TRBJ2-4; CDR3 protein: CASSVLTGDIQYF; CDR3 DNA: TGTGCCAGCAGCGTACTTACAGGGGACATTCAGTACTTC
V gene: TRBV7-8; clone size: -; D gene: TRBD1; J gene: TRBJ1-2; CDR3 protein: CASSLEYRGQYGYTF; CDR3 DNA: TGTGCCAGCAGCTTAGAATACAGGGGGCAGTATGGCTACACCTTC
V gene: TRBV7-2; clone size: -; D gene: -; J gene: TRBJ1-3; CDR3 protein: CASSLYGQRSGNTIYF; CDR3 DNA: TGTGCCAGCAGCTTATACGGACAGAGATCTGGAAACACCATATATTTT
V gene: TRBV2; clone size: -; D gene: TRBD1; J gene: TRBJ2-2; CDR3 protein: CASNGQGGFRSTGELFF; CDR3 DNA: TGTGCCAGCAATGGACAGGGCGGTTTCAGGTCCACCGGGGAGCTGTTTTTT
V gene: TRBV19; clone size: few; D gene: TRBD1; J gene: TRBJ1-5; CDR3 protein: CASSGQGTRPQHF; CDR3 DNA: TGTGCCAGTAGCGGACAGGGGACGAGGCCCCAGCATTTT
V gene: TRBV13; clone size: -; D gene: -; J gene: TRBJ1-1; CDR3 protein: CASSSRGGTEAFF; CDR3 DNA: TGTGCCAGCAGCTCGAGGGGGGGGACTGAAGCTTTCTTT
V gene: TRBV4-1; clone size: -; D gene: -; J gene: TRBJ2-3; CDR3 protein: CASSQGRQGIADTQYF; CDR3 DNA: TGCGCCAGCAGCCAAGGCAGGCAGGGTATTGCAGATACGCAGTATTTT
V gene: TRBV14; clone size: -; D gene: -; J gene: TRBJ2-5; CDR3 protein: CASSQVGKQETQYF; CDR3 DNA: TGTGCCAGCAGCCAAGTTGGCAAACAAGAGACCCAGTACTTC
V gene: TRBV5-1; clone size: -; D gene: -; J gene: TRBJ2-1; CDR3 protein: CASRGSAGQLNEQFF; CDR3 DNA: TGCGCCAGCAGGGGGTCGGCGGGGCAACTCAATGAGCAGTTCTTC
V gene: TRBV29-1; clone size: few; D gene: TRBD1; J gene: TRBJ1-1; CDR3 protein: CSVDQGAGVKAFF; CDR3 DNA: TGCAGCGTTGATCAGGGGGCGGGAGTGAAAGCTTTCTTT
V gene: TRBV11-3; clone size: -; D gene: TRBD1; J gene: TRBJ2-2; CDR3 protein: CASSSGQLLGTGELFF; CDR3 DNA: TGTGCCAGCAGCTCGGGACAGCTCTTAGGAACCGGGGAGCTGTTTTTT
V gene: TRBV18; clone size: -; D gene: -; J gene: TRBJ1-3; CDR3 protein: CASSPGAVGNTIYF; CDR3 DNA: TGTGCCAGCTCACCGGGGGCAGTGGGAAACACCATATATTTT
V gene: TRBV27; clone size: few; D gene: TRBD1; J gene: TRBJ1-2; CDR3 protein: CASSRGLGYGYTF; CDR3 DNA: TGTGCCAGTAGCAGGGGGCTGGGCTATGGCTACACCTTC
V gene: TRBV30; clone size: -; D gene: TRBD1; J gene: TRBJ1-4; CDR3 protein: CAWSAGTDNEKLFF; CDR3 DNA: TGTGCCTGGAGTGCGGGGACAGATAATGAAAAACTGTTTTTT
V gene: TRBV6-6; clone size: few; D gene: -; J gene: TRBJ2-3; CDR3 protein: CASSYSGGSTDTQYF; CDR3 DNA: TGTGCCAGCAGTTACTCTGGGGGGAGCACAGATACGCAGTATTTT
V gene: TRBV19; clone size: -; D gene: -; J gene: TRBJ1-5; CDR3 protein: CASSIRRASNQPQHF; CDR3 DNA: TGTGCCAGTAGTATCCGCAGGGCTAGCAATCAGCCCCAGCATTTT
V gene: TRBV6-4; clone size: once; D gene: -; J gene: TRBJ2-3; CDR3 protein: CASSERGSTDTQYF; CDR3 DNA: TGTGCCAGCAGTGAGCGCGGGAGCACAGATACGCAGTATTTT
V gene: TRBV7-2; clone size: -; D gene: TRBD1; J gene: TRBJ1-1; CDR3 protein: CASSFRGATEAFF; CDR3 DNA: TGTGCCAGCAGCTTCAGGGGGGCCACTGAAGCTTTCTTT
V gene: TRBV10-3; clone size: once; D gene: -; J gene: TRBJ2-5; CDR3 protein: CAISEGSSETQYF; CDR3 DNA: TGTGCCATCAGTGAGGGGAGTTCGGAGACCCAGTACTTC
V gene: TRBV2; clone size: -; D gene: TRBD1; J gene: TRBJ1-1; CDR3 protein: CASSSDRGIGGTEAFF; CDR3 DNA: TGTGCCAGCAGTTCCGACAGGGGGATCGGAGGGACTGAAGCTTTCTTT
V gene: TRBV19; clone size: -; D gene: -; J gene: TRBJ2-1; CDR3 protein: CASSIYGGPYNEQFF; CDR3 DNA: TGTGCCAGTAGTATCTACGGGGGGCCGTACAATGAGCAGTTCTTC
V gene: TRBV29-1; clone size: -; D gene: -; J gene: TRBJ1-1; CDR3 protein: CSAGRTQDTEAFF; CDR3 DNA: TGCAGCGCAGGTCGAACACAGGACACTGAAGCTTTCTTT
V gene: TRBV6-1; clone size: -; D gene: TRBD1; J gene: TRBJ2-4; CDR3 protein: CASSERTRQGAKNIQYF; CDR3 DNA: TGTGCCAGCAGTGAACGAACCCGACAGGGGGCCAAAAACATTCAGTACTTC
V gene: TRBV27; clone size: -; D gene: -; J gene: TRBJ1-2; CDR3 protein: CASSLSGGGYGYTF; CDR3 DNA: TGTGCCAGCAGTTTATCGGGGGGGGGCTATGGCTACACCTTC
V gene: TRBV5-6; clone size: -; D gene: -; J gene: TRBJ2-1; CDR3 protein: CASSFLQRNEQFF; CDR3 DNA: TGTGCCAGCAGCTTCCTTCAACGGAATGAGCAGTTCTTC
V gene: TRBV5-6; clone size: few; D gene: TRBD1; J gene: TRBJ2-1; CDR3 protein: CASSAWDRTYNEQFF; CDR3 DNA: TGTGCCAGCAGCGCCTGGGACAGGACTTACAATGAGCAGTTCTTC
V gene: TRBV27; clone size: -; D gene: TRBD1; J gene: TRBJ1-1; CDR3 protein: CASRPGSGNRGEAFF; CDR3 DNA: TGTGCCAGCAGACCTGGGTCGGGAAACAGGGGTGAAGCTTTCTTT
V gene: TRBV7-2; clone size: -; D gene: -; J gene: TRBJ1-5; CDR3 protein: CASSRWGGALNQPQHF; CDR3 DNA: TGTGCCAGCAGCCGTTGGGGAGGGGCCCTCAATCAGCCCCAGCATTTT
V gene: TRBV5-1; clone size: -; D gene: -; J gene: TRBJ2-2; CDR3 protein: CASSLFSGNTGELFF; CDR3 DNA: TGCGCCAGCAGCTTGTTTAGCGGGAACACCGGGGAGCTGTTTTTT
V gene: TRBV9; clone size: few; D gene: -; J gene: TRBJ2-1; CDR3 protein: CASSPLRGEQFF; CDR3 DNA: TGTGCCAGCAGCCCCCTTCGGGGTGAGCAGTTCTTC